This T cell receptor beta chain was recorded in a study of T cell responses to AZD1222 COVID-19 vaccine. This clone was observed once. The germline V and J ends were trimmed by 0 bases and 3 bases, with 12 bases remaining between them. This CDR3 region has 15 residues. Germline lookup yields CDR1 LGHNA and CDR2 YSLEER. TCRdb's copy holds only in-frame clones and misses some; the assay was immunoSEQ multiplex PCR. The sample consists of around 140,000 clones, 91% of them appearing once. The chain joins TRBV4-3 to TRBJ2-7; D is perhaps TRBD1 or TRBD2 (6 bases each). The sequence came from an adult who received the MenACWY meningococcal vaccine as a control. The sequences come from peripheral blood, collected 28 days after the second dose of the MenACWY control vaccine. The CDR3 sequence: CASSQEVGGHYEQYF. The CDR3 bases are TGCGCCAGCAGCCAAGAAGTCGGGGGACACTACGAGCAGTACTTC.